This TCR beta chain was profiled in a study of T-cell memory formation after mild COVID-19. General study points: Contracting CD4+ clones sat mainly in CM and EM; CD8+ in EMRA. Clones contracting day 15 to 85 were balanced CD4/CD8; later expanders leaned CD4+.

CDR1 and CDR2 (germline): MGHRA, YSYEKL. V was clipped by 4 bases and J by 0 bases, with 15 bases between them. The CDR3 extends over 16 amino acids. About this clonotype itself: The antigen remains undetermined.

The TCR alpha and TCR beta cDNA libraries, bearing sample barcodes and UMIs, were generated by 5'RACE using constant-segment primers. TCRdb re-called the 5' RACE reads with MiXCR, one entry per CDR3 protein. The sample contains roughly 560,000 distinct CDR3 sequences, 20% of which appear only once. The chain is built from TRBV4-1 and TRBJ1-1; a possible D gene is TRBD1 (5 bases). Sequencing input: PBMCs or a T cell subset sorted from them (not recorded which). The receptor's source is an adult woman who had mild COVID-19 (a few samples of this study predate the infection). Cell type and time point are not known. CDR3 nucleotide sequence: TGCGCCAGCAGCCCGTTGGGACTTTCCATGAACACTGAAGCTTTCTTT. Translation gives CASSPLGLSMNTEAFF.